This TCR beta chain was captured by sequencing in a study of PD-L1 blockade in urothelial cancer. Overall study context: In terms of prior chemotherapy, patients had received 0 to 3 regimens.

Sequenced by immunoSEQ multiplex PCR; TCRdb stores in-frame clones only, minus some. The sample consists of tens of thousands of clones, roughly nine tenths of them appearing once. This receptor was taken from a woman aged 65 to 85 with urothelial cancer. The sample consisted of PBMCs, taken around atezolizumab (anti-PD-L1) treatment.

CDR3 sequence reads: CASSQELSTDTQYF. In DNA, the CDR3 is TGCGCCAGCAGCCAAGAACTTAGCACAGATACGCAGTATTTT. The genes are TRBV4-3 and TRBJ2-3; D gene ambiguous. The V and J ends lost 0 bases and 0 bases respectively, with 4 bases between them. The germline CDR1 and CDR2 sequences are LGHNA and YSLEER. CDR3 size: 14 residues.